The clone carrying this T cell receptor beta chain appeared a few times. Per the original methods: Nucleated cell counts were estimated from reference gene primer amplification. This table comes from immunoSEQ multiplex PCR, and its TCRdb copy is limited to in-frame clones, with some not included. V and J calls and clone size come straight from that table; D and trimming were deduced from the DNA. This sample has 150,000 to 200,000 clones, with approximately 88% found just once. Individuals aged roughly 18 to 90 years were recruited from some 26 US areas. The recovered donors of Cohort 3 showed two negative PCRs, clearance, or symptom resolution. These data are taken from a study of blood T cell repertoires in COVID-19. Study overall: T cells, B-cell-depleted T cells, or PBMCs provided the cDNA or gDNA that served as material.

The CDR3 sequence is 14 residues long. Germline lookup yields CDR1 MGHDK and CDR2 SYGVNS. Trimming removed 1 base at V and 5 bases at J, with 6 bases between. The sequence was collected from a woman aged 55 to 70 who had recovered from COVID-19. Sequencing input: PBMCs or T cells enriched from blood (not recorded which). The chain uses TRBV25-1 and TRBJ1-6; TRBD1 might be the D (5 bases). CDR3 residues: CASSESTDNSPLHF. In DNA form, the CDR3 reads TGTGCCAGCAGTGAATCGACAGATAATTCACCCCTCCACTTT.